Shown below are 6 T cell receptor beta chains from a single sample sequenced in a study of monozygotic twins with inflammatory bowel disease (dated by TCRdb to between 2017 and 2020). Libraries were prepared through 5' RACE. Sequencer: Illumina HiSeq 2500. Following TCRdb reprocessing, every CDR3 protein sequence forms one entry, and DNA is not provided. This sample's clone table shows 150,000 to 200,000 distinct CDR3 sequences. Approximately 2.4% of the sample is held by the ten biggest clonotypes. Specimen: blood. Receptor source: a human donor with ulcerative colitis or Crohn's disease, or a healthy co-twin of an affected twin (not recorded which).

The rearrangement uses TRBV11-3 and TRBJ2-3; the TRBD1 assignment by TCRdb is unverifiable without DNA. The CDR3 loop spans 15 amino acids. CDR1 is SGHNT and CDR2 is YENEEA in the germline V gene. The CDR3 protein is CASSSDTGVSDTQYF.

The V gene is TRBV20-1, the J gene TRBJ2-3; TCRdb picks TRBD2, but there is no DNA to check that call. The CDR3 runs 15 residues. Per germline, CDR1 DFQATT and CDR2 SNEGSKA (reference sequence). CDR3 region: CSATGTSDYTDTQYF.

The chain links TRBV28 to TRBJ1-2. This CDR3 has 13 amino acids. The germline V gene encodes CDR1 MDHEN and CDR2 SYDVKM. The CDR3 loop reads CASSLLENYGYTF.

The CDR3 spells CASSQSPRGLYNEQFF. This rearrangement joins TRBV4-3 to TRBJ2-1; TCRdb calls TRBD1, which cannot be checked without DNA. CDR3 length: 16 residues. The germline V gene has CDR1 LGHNA and CDR2 YSLEER.

This sequence joins TRBV14 and TRBJ1-1. The V gene's germline CDR1 is SGHDN and CDR2 FVKESK. The CDR3 runs 12 residues. The CDR3 is CASSHVNTEAFF.

The chain employs TRBV5-1 and TRBJ2-7. This CDR3 region has 14 residues. Germline V gene sequence: CDR1 SGHRS, CDR2 YFSETQ. The chain's CDR3 is CASSLDLVYYEQYF.